This entry is about one T cell receptor (beta chain). It was uncontrolled infection, other autoimmune disease, pregnancy or lactation that excluded patients. Amplification of TCR beta CDR3 regions was performed using RNA transcripts as template. HTBI primers were employed in a first-round RT-PCR of the TCR CDR3. MiXCR, run by TCRdb on the multiplex PCR reads, gives a single entry per CDR3 protein. The profile covers under 650,000 distinct CDR3 sequences, with 15% to 20% appearing a single time and around 4% taken by the ten largest. The CDR3 length is 15 residues. V lost 5 bases to trimming and J lost 0 bases, with 11 bases between them. Germline V gives CDR1 SGHAT, CDR2 FQNNGV. This sample is part of a study of T cells in Graves' hyperthyroidism and ophthalmopathy.

This clonotype was obtained from a woman under 40 with Graves' hyperthyroidism. What was sequenced was blood. The gene calls are TRBV11-2 and TRBJ2-1; perhaps TRBD2 as D (6 bases). The CDR3 DNA is TGTGCCAGCAGCCCTAGCGCTGGCTCCTACAATGAGCAGTTCTTC. It codes for CASSPSAGSYNEQFF.